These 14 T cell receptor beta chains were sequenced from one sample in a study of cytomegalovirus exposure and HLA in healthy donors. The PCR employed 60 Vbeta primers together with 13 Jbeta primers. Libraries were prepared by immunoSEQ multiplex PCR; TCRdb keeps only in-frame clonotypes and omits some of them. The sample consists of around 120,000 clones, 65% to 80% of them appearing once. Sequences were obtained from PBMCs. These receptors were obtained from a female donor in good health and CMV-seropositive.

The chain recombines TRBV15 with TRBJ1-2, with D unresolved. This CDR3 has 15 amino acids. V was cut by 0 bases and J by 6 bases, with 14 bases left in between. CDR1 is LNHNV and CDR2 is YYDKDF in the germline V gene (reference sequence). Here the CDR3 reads CATSREDSDGDGYTF. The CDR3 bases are TGTGCCACCAGCAGAGAGGACTCGGACGGCGATGGCTACACCTTC.

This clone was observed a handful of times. CDR3 sequence: CATSRGRQGINTEAFF. The DNA of the CDR3 is TGTGCCACCAGCAGAGGTCGACAGGGGATTAACACTGAAGCTTTCTTT. This chain connects TRBV15 to TRBJ1-1, with TRBD1 matching over 8 bases. This CDR3 is 16 amino acids long. V lost 1 base, J lost 2 bases, and 6 bases stayed unmatched. Germline values: CDR1 LNHNV, CDR2 YYDKDF (reference sequence).

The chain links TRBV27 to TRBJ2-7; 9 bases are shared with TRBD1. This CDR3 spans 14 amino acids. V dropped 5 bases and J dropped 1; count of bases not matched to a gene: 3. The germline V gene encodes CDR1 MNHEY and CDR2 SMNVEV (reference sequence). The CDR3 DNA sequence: TGTGCCAGCAGTGGGACAGGGACATCCTACGAGCAGTACTTC. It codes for CASSGTGTSYEQYF.

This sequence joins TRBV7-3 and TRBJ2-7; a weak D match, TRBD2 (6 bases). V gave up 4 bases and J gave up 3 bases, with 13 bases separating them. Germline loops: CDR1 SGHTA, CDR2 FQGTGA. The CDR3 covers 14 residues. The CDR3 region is CASSSSDYLYEQYF. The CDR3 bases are TGTGCCAGCAGCTCCTCGGACTATCTCTACGAGCAGTACTTC.

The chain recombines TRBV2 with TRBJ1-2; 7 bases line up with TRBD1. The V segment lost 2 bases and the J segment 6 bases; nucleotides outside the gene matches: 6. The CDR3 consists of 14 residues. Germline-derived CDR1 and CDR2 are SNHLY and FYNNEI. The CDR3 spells CASSEREGGDGYTF. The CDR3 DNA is TGTGCCAGCAGTGAACGTGAAGGGGGCGATGGCTACACCTTC.

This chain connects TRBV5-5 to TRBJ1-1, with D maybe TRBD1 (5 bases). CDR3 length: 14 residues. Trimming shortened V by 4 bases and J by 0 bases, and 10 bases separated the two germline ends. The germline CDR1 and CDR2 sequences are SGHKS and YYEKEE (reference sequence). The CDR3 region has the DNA TGTGCCAGCAGCCAAGGGGCCATGAACACTGAAGCTTTCTTT. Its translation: CASSQGAMNTEAFF. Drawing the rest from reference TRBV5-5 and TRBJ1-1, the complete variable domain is DAGVTQSPTHLIKTRGQQVTLRCSPISGHKSVSWYQQVLGQGPQFIFQYYEKEERGRGNFPDRFSARQFPNYSSELNVNALLLGDSALYLCASSQGAMNTEAFFGQGTRLTVV.

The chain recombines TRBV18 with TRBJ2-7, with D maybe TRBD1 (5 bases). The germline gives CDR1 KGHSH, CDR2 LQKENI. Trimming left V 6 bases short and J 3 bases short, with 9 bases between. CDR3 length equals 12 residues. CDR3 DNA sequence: TGTGCCAGCTCGAATCAGGGCTACGAGCAGTACTTC. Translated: CASSNQGYEQYF.

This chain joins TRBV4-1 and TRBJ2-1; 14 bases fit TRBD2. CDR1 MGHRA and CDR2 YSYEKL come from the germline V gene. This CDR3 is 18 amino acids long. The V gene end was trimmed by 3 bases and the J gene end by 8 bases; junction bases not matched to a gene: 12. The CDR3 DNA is TGCGCCAGCAGCCAGACGACTAGCGGGGGGGTTAACTCCCATGAGCAGTTCTTC. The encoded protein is CASSQTTSGGVNSHEQFF.

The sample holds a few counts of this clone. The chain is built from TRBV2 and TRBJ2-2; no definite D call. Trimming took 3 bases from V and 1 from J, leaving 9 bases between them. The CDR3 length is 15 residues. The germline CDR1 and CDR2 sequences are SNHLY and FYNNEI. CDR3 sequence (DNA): TGTGCCAGCAGTGAGTCTAGAATGAACACCGGGGAGCTGTTTTTT. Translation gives CASSESRMNTGELFF.

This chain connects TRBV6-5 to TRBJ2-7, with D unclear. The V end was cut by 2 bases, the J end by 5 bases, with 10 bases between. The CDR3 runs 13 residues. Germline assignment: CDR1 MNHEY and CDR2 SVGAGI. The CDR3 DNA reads TGTGCCAGCAGTTACGGGTCGGAGAACGAGCAGTACTTC. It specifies CASSYGSENEQYF.

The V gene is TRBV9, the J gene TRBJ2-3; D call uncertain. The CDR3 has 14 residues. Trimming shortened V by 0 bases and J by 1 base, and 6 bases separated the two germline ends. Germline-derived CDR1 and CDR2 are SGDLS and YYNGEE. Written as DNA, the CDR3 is TGTGCCAGCAGCGTAGACCTAGGCACAGATACGCAGTATTTT. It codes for CASSVDLGTDTQYF.

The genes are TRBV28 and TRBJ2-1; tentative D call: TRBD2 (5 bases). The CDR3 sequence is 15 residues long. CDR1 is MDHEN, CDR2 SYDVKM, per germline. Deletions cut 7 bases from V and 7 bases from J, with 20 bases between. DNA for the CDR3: TGTGCCAGCACCCCGGTCTTGAGGGCCAAGAATGAGCAGTTCTTC. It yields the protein CASTPVLRAKNEQFF. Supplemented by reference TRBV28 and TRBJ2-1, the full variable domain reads DVKVTQSSRYLVKRTGEKVFLECVQDMDHENMFWYRQDPGLGLRLIYFSYDVKMKEKGDIPEGYSVSREKKERFSLILESASTNQTSMYLCASTPVLRAKNEQFFGPGTRLTVL.

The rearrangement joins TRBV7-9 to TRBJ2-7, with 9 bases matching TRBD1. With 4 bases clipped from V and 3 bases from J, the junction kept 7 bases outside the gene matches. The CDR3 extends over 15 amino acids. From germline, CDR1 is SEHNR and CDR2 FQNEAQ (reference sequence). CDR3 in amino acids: CASSSTQDRGYEQYF. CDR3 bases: TGTGCCAGCAGCTCAACCCAGGACAGGGGCTACGAGCAGTACTTC.

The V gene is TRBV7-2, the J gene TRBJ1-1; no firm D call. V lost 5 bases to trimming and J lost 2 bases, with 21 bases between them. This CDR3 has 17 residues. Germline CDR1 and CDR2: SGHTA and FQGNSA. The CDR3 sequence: CASSDLLRWAGNTEAFF. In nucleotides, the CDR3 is TGTGCCAGCAGCGATCTGTTGAGATGGGCGGGTAACACTGAAGCTTTCTTT.